This T cell receptor beta chain emerged from a study of Graves' ophthalmopathy and Graves' hyperthyroidism. On the study more broadly: Peripheral blood (taken before any treatment) was collected at initial diagnosis.

This CDR3 has 11 amino acids. The germline V gene has CDR1 SQVTM and CDR2 ANQGSEA. V lost 7 bases to trimming and J lost 12 bases, with 19 bases between them. Amplification from RNA transcripts yielded the TCR beta CDR3 regions. Second-round multiplex PCR came after a first-round RT-PCR that employed HTBI primers. TCRdb recomputed calls from the multiplex PCR reads with MiXCR, one row per CDR3 protein. The table includes more than 550,000 distinct CDR3 sequences, about 40% detected once. The receptor was derived from an adult man with Graves' ophthalmopathy. The sequenced sample was peripheral blood. This chain connects TRBV29-1 to TRBJ2-7, with D perhaps being TRBD1 or TRBD2 (5 bases each). CDR3 nucleotides: TGCAGCGCCAGGGACGGAAAGAGTGGGTACTTC. Translating it yields CSARDGKSGYF.